This paragraph reports one TCR beta chain. RNA totalling about 0.45 to 1 ug underwent reverse transcription with random hexamers. The authors amplified TCR beta CDR3 across 54 Vbeta and 13 Jbeta using immunoSEQ multiplex PCR. TCRdb reprocessed the immunoSEQ multiplex PCR reads with MiXCR, giving one entry per CDR3 protein. This table holds under 200,000 distinct CDR3 sequences, 94% found once. CD8+ and CD4+ T cells circulating in blood were sequenced for TCR beta. FACS was used to enrich TEMRA cells, whereas the CD8+ and CD4+ T cells were obtained by negative isolation. This CDR3 is built from 14 residues. The trim removed 6 bases at V and 10 bases at J, leaving 8 bases unmatched. This sample is drawn from a study of CD8 T cells in Susac syndrome. Study-level information: Patients with Susac syndrome were therapy-naive, on corticosteroids, or on intravenous immunoglobulin alone at blood draw.

V gene TRBV12-3 or TRBV12-4 combines with J gene TRBJ2-1; 11 nucleotides align to TRBD2. The source is a human donor with Susac syndrome. The sequenced sample consisted of CD4+ T cells from PBMCs. CDR3 loop: CASRPGLAVGEQFF. The CDR3 DNA reads TGTGCCAGCAGACCGGGACTAGCGGTCGGGGAGCAGTTCTTC.